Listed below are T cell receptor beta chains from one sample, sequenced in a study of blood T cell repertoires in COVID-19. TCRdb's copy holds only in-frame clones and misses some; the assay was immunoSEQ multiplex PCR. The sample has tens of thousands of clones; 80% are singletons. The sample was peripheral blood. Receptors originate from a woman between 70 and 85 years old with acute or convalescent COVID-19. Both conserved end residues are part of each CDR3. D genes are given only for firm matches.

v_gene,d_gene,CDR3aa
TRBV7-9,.,CASSLVQGANTGELFF
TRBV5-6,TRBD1,CASSGTGDDSPLHF
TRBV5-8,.,CASSHQRGGILRGQYF
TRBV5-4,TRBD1,CASSFTGGPDTQYF
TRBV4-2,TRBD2,CASRARTSGGPDGELFF
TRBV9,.,CASRGGNGYTF
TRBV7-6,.,CASSLVSEAGWAGTEAFF
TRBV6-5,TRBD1,CASQTGRSYNSPLHF
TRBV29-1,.,CSVETAVGNTIYF
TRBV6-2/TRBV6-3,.,CASSYSGRERGYTF
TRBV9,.,CASSVSGDTEAFF
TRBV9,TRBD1,CASSSGQVGVYGYTF